One TCR beta chain is described in this entry. How the authors handled the data: Estimation of nucleated cell counts relied on the amplification of reference gene primers. This table comes from immunoSEQ multiplex PCR, and its TCRdb copy is limited to in-frame clones, with some not included. Clone size and the V and J calls come from that table; the DNA yielded D and trimming. This sample has some 56,000 clones, with more than 75% found just once. V lost 4 bases, J lost 5 bases, and 6 bases lay in between. CDR1 and CDR2 (germline): SEHNR, FQNEAQ (reference sequence). The CDR3 has 12 residues. This entry belongs to a study of blood T cell repertoires in COVID-19. Study summary: Sites in the United States, Italy and Spain provided acute and convalescent COVID-19 samples. From T cells, B-cell-depleted T cells, or PBMCs came the material, which was cDNA or gDNA.

This clonotype originated in a woman aged 80 or over with acute or convalescent COVID-19. Sequencing input: peripheral blood. The chain recombines TRBV7-9 with TRBJ1-5, with D uncertain. The CDR3 bases are TGTGCCAGCAGCTCCGTAGATCAGCCCCAGCATTTT. Translating it yields CASSSVDQPQHF.